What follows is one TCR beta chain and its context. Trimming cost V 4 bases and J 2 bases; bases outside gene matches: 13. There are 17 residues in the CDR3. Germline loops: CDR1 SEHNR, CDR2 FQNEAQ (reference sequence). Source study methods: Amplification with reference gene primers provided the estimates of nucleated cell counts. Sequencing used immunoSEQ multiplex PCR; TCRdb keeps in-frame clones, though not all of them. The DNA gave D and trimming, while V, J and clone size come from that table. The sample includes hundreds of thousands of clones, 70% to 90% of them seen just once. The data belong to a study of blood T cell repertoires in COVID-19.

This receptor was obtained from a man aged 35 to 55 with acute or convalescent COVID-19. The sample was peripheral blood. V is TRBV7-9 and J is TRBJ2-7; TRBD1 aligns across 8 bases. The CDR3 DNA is TGTGCCAGCAGCTCCCATCCGTGGACAGGGTCGCCCTACGAGCAGTACTTC. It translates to CASSSHPWTGSPYEQYF. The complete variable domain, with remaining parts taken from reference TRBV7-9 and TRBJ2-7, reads DTGVSQNPRHKITKRGQNVTFRCDPISEHNRLYWYRQTLGQGPEFLTYFQNEAQLEKSRLLSDRFSAERPKGSFSTLEIQRTEQGDSAMYLCASSSHPWTGSPYEQYFGPGTRLTVT.